The 30 T cell receptor beta chains below were found in one sample sequenced in a study of T cells in localized non-small cell lung cancer. Assay: immunoSEQ multiplex PCR; the TCRdb copy retains only in-frame clones and omits some. The sample records tens of thousands of clones, about 80% being singletons. Sample: peripheral blood, taken before any cancer treatment. The source of these receptors is a male donor older than 55 with stage II squamous cell lung carcinoma.

The chain has TRBV6-6 and TRBJ2-1; the match to TRBD1 covers 7 bases. V lost 6 bases and J lost 4; bases outside the gene matches: 6. Looked up from germline, CDR1 is MNHNY and CDR2 is SVGAGI (reference sequence). The length of the CDR3 is 14 residues. CDR3 protein: CASSYGTAYNEQFF. The CDR3 region has the DNA TGTGCCAGCAGCTACGGGACAGCATACAATGAGCAGTTCTTC.

V and J are TRBV5-4 and TRBJ2-5; either TRBD1 or TRBD2 may supply D (5 bases each). Germline lookup yields CDR1 SGHNT and CDR2 YYREEE (reference sequence). V gave up 5 bases and J gave up 3 bases, with 14 bases separating them. This CDR3 spans 14 amino acids. CDR3 DNA: TGTGCCAGCAGTTCGGGGCAGCAAGAAGAGACCCAGTACTTC. As protein: CASSSGQQEETQYF.

This chain links TRBV6-1 with TRBJ2-7; D is possibly TRBD2 (5 bases). The CDR3 spans 13 residues. The ends were cut back, 5 bases at V and 5 bases at J, with 13 bases in the middle. CDR1 is MNHNS and CDR2 is SASEGT in the germline V gene. CDR3 sequence: CASSTIRENEQYF. The CDR3 DNA follows: TGTGCCAGCAGTACAATAAGGGAGAACGAGCAGTACTTC.

The J gene is TRBJ1-2, the V gene TRBV7-2; 7 bases are a match to TRBD1. The V segment lost 5 bases and the J segment 8 bases; nucleotides outside the gene matches: 17. The CDR3 runs to 16 residues. The V gene's germline CDR1 is SGHTA and CDR2 FQGNSA. CDR3 amino acids: CASSPGTKGALDGYTF. The CDR3 DNA follows: TGTGCCAGCAGCCCCGGGACAAAGGGGGCCCTAGACGGCTACACCTTC. The full variable domain, in which reference TRBV7-2 and TRBJ1-2 provide the parts outside the CDR3, is GAGVSQSPSNKVTEKGKDVELRCDPISGHTALYWYRQSLGQGLEFLIYFQGNSAPDKSGLPSDRFSAERTGGSVSTLTIQRTQQEDSAVYLCASSPGTKGALDGYTFGSGTRLTVV.

The J gene is TRBJ2-6, the V gene TRBV7-9; possible D gene TRBD1, 6 bases. This CDR3 is 17 amino acids long. V was shortened by 4 bases and J by 4 bases, with 17 bases between the two germline ends. Per the germline V gene, CDR1 is SEHNR and CDR2 is FQNEAQ (reference sequence). The CDR3 coding sequence is TGTGCCAGCAGCTCGGGACACCTCACTCGAGGGGCCAACGTCCTGACTTTC. It encodes CASSSGHLTRGANVLTF.

Only a few counts were recorded for this clone. The chain couples TRBV6-5 to TRBJ1-1; TRBD1 is a possible D gene (6 bases). Trimming left V 7 bases short and J 0 bases short, with 15 bases between. The germline CDR1 and CDR2 sequences are MNHEY and SVGAGI. The CDR3 extends over 15 amino acids. The CDR3 sequence is CASKRPWDMNTEAFF. The CDR3, as DNA: TGTGCCAGCAAAAGACCGTGGGACATGAACACTGAAGCTTTCTTT.

This chain links TRBV21-1 with TRBJ1-2; the D segment call TRBD1 is taken from the table without a DNA check. TRBV21-1 is described as a pseudogene. This CDR3 has 17 amino acids. As DNA, the CDR3 is TGTGCCAGCAGCAAAGGGGGAGACAGGGGGCGATGCTATGGCTACACCTTC. It codes for CASSKGGDRGRCYGYTF.

This chain joins TRBV11-2 and TRBJ1-2; 11 bases line up with TRBD1. Germline trimming cut 5 bases from V and 4 bases from J; bases unmatched to any gene: 3. CDR3 length: 14 amino acids. Germline CDR1 SGHAT, CDR2 FQNNGV. CDR3 loop: CASSGQGATYGYTF. CDR3 nucleotide sequence: TGTGCCAGCAGCGGACAGGGGGCCACCTATGGCTACACCTTC.

This clone appeared a single time. This chain joins TRBV2 and TRBJ1-3; 8 nucleotides match TRBD1. CDR3 length: 15 residues. V was clipped by 5 bases and J by 2 bases; unmatched bases: 5. Germline values: CDR1 SNHLY, CDR2 FYNNEI. The CDR3 DNA sequence: TGTGCCAGCAGTTTTCAGGGGGCTGCTGGAAACACCATATATTTT. Amino acid sequence: CASSFQGAAGNTIYF.

The CDR3 loop reads CASNPPTDTQYF. CDR3 DNA sequence: TGTGCCAGCAATCCCCCCACAGATACGCAGTATTTT. The V and J genes are TRBV27 and TRBJ2-3; unclear D gene. Trimming stripped 7 bases from V and 2 bases from J, with 7 bases between. CDR1 MNHEY and CDR2 SMNVEV come from the germline V gene (reference sequence). There are 12 residues in the CDR3.

This sequence joins TRBV5-5 and TRBJ1-4; 9 bases agree with TRBD1. V lost 3 bases, J lost 8 bases, and 5 bases stayed unmatched. CDR3 length: 14 residues. CDR1 is SGHKS, CDR2 YYEKEE, per germline (reference sequence). The CDR3, as DNA: TGTGCCAGCAGCTACGGACAGGGGTGGGAAAAACTGTTTTTT. Translation: CASSYGQGWEKLFF.

The chain links TRBV7-9 to TRBJ2-3, with D possibly being TRBD2 (7 bases). CDR3 size: 15 residues. Between the trimmed V and J ends, which lost 1 base and 2 bases, there was a span of 10 bases. Germline CDR1 SEHNR, CDR2 FQNEAQ (reference sequence). CDR3 coding DNA: TGTGCCAGCAGCTTAGATGCGGGGGCCACAGATACGCAGTATTTT. Its protein is CASSLDAGATDTQYF.

The chain uses TRBV2 and TRBJ1-4, with D maybe TRBD1 (5 bases). CDR1 and CDR2 (germline): SNHLY, FYNNEI. Trimming took 5 bases from V and 6 from J, leaving 13 bases between them. The CDR3 is made up of 14 amino acids. The CDR3 is CASSKGKFDEKLFF. The CDR3 nucleotides read TGTGCCAGCAGTAAGGGGAAGTTCGATGAAAAACTGTTTTTT.

The V call is TRBV10-3, the J call TRBJ1-4; D is unresolved. This CDR3 has 12 residues. Trimming stripped 0 bases from V and 7 bases from J, with 3 bases between. Looked up from germline, CDR1 is ENHRY and CDR2 is SYGVKD. CDR3 residues: CAISESTEKLFF. The CDR3 nucleotides are TGTGCCATCAGTGAGTCGACTGAAAAACTGTTTTTT.

The chain carries TRBV7-6 and TRBJ2-2; D possibly corresponds to TRBD2 (6 bases). Per the germline V gene, CDR1 is SGHVS and CDR2 is FNYEAQ. V was pared by 1 base and J by 4 bases, with 10 bases between. The CDR3 has 15 residues. Written as DNA, the CDR3 is TGTGCCAGCAGCTTAGTTGTGGGGGGCACCGGGGAGCTGTTTTTT. This codes for CASSLVVGGTGELFF.

As for this clone: Germline and junction disagree at one end, which may indicate a read error. The V and J genes are TRBV10-1 and TRBJ2-1; 9 bases align to TRBD1. Per germline, CDR1 WNHNN and CDR2 SYGVQD (reference sequence). The CDR3 covers 12 residues. CDR3 in DNA: TGCGCCAGCAGTGACCCCGGGACAGGGTTGGTCTTC. As protein: CASSDPGTGLVF.

This chain joins TRBV6-1 and TRBJ1-3; D remains unclear. Looked up from germline, CDR1 is MNHNS and CDR2 is SASEGT. V was clipped by 6 bases and J by 4 bases, with 10 bases between them. The CDR3 length is 13 residues. In nucleotides, the CDR3 is TGTGCCAGCAGAGAGAGCGGCGGAAACACCATATATTTT. This encodes CASRESGGNTIYF.

V is TRBV5-8 and J is TRBJ2-3; weak D call: TRBD1 (6 bases). CDR1 and CDR2 from the germline V gene are SGHTS and YDEGEE. The CDR3 contains 18 residues. The V and J ends lost 4 bases and 1 base respectively, with 22 bases between them. CDR3 DNA sequence: TGTGCCAGCAGCCGAGCTTTAGCACAGGGTGGAGGCACAGATACGCAGTATTTT. This gives the protein CASSRALAQGGGTDTQYF. Full variable domain (outside the CDR3, taken from reference TRBV5-8 and TRBJ2-3): EAGVTQSPTHLIKTRGQQATLRCSPISGHTSVYWYQQALGLGLQFLLWYDEGEERNRGNFPPRFSGRQFPNYSSELNVNALELEDSALYLCASSRALAQGGGTDTQYFGPGTRLTVL.

This clone has more than one count but fewer than ten. The chain carries TRBV4-2 and TRBJ2-2, with TRBD2 matching 7 bases. There are 14 residues in the CDR3. The germline V gene encodes CDR1 LGHNA and CDR2 YNFKEQ. The V and J ends lost 7 bases and 5 bases, in that order; junction bases with no gene match: 7. The CDR3 here is CASNGAGVTGELFF. CDR3 coding DNA: TGTGCCAGCAACGGCGCGGGGGTTACCGGGGAGCTGTTTTTT.

In this sample, this clone turned up a few times. This chain links TRBV30 with TRBJ1-1; weak D call: TRBD1 (6 bases). This CDR3 spans 14 amino acids. V dropped 0 bases and J dropped 5 bases, with 13 bases sitting between them. CDR1 and CDR2 (germline): GTSNPN, SVGIG (reference sequence). The CDR3 region is CAWSVVRGRTEAFF. The CDR3 coding sequence is TGTGCCTGGAGTGTGGTCAGGGGTAGGACTGAAGCTTTCTTT.

This clone was detected only a few times. The rearrangement uses TRBV11-2 and TRBJ1-2; D is possibly TRBD1 (5 bases). This CDR3 contains 15 residues. The V gene's germline CDR1 is SGHAT and CDR2 FQNNGV. Trimming took off 4 bases at V and 6 bases at J, with 18 bases between the two ends. This CDR3 reads CASSSLRGREHGYTF. CDR3 in DNA: TGTGCCAGCAGCTCCCTTCGGGGCAGGGAGCATGGCTACACCTTC. The entire variable domain, with the rest obtained from reference TRBV11-2 and TRBJ1-2, is as follows: EAGVAQSPRYKIIEKRQSVAFWCNPISGHATLYWYQQILGQGPKLLIQFQNNGVVDDSQLPKDRFSAERLKGVDSTLKIQPAKLEDSAVYLCASSSLRGREHGYTFGSGTRLTVV.

This clone was seen a single time. This chain uses TRBV2 with TRBJ2-5; D is uncertain. The CDR3 covers 14 residues. CDR1 is SNHLY and CDR2 is FYNNEI in the germline V gene. Trimming removed 6 bases from V and 2 bases from J, with 13 bases in between. The CDR3 spells CASSGRVGQETQYF. CDR3 DNA: TGTGCCAGCAGCGGACGGGTTGGGCAAGAGACCCAGTACTTC.

The rearrangement links TRBV7-9 to TRBJ1-5; tentatively, D is TRBD1 (5 bases). V was cut by 4 bases and J by 7 bases, with 8 bases left in between. CDR1 and CDR2 (germline): SEHNR, FQNEAQ (reference sequence). The CDR3 spans 12 residues. This CDR3 reads CASSSDKQPQHF. CDR3 sequence (DNA): TGTGCCAGCAGCTCGGACAAGCAGCCCCAGCATTTT. Full variable domain (remainder filled in from reference TRBV7-9 and TRBJ1-5): DTGVSQNPRHKITKRGQNVTFRCDPISEHNRLYWYRQTLGQGPEFLTYFQNEAQLEKSRLLSDRFSAERPKGSFSTLEIQRTEQGDSAMYLCASSSDKQPQHFGDGTRLSIL.

J is TRBJ1-2 and V is TRBV5-1; 8 positions match TRBD1. There are 13 residues in the CDR3. V lost 4 bases, J lost 8 bases, and 7 bases stayed unmatched. The germline CDR1 and CDR2 sequences are SGHRS and YFSETQ. CDR3 in amino acids: CASSPDRDLGYTF. DNA for the CDR3: TGCGCCAGCAGCCCGGACAGGGACTTAGGCTACACCTTC.

The chain links TRBV2 to TRBJ1-5; D perhaps matches TRBD1 (5 bases). The CDR3 has 14 residues. Germline V gene data show CDR1 as SNHLY and CDR2 as FYNNEI. Trimming left V 4 bases short and J 2 bases short, with 9 bases between. CDR3 DNA sequence: TGTGCCAGCAGTGGGGGGGGTGGCAATCAGCCCCAGCATTTT. It is translated as CASSGGGGNQPQHF.

CDR3: CASSERGLAGPTDTQYF. The CDR3 bases are TGTGCCAGCAGTGAGCGGGGACTAGCGGGCCCCACAGATACGCAGTATTTT. This rearrangement joins TRBV2 to TRBJ2-3; 12 bases are a match to TRBD2. The V gene's germline CDR1 is SNHLY and CDR2 FYNNEI. V lost 3 bases and J lost 2; bases outside the gene matches: 6. The CDR3 sequence is 17 residues long.

This chain connects TRBV5-4 to TRBJ1-2; D not resolved. The V end was cut by 4 bases, the J end by 5 bases, with 12 bases between. CDR1 and CDR2 (germline): SGHNT, YYREEE (reference sequence). The CDR3 extends over 13 amino acids. CDR3 DNA sequence: TGTGCCAGCAGCGCTGACGGCGCATATGGCTACACCTTC. This sequence encodes CASSADGAYGYTF.

The chain employs TRBV5-6 and TRBJ1-6, with D tentatively TRBD1 (5 bases). The CDR3 is 15 residues long. Trimming removed 0 bases at V and 8 bases at J, with 12 bases between. The germline V gene encodes CDR1 SGHDT and CDR2 YYEEEE. The CDR3 sequence: CASSLAGGGYSPLHF. CDR3 DNA: TGTGCCAGCAGCTTGGCCGGGGGAGGGTATTCACCCCTCCACTTT.

This rearrangement joins TRBV6-6 to TRBJ1-5, with a tentative D call TRBD1 (5 bases). The CDR3 has 14 amino acids. V was pared by 4 bases and J by 4 bases, with 11 bases between. Germline V CDR1 and CDR2: MNHNY, SVGAGI (reference sequence). The CDR3 here is CASSSGLRNQPQHF. In nucleotides, the CDR3 is TGTGCCAGCAGTTCAGGGTTACGGAATCAGCCCCAGCATTTT.

The chain carries TRBV6-5 and TRBJ1-6; possible D gene TRBD1, 5 bases. Germline values: CDR1 MNHEY, CDR2 SVGAGI. The CDR3 contains 14 residues. The V gene lost 4 bases and the J gene lost 8 bases, with 12 bases spanning the gap. In DNA, the CDR3 is TGTGCCAGCAGTTCCGGGACTTTCGATTCACCCCTCCACTTT. This gives the protein CASSSGTFDSPLHF.